This T cell receptor (beta chain) was sequenced for a study of control samples from healthy donors and cancer patients. Profiled with immunoSEQ multiplex PCR; TCRdb holds only in-frame clones, not every one. The sample consists of around 90,000 clones, about 89% of them appearing once. The CDR3 length is 14 residues. The V segment lost 4 bases and the J segment 7 bases; nucleotides outside the gene matches: 8. Germline lookup yields CDR1 SQVTM and CDR2 ANQGSEA. V is TRBV29-1 and J is TRBJ2-1; 9 positions match TRBD2. Sequenced input: blood. This clonotype was obtained from a man younger than 45 in good health. Written as DNA, the CDR3 is TGCAGCGTTGGTTTGCGGGGGGGGAGAAATGAGCAGTTCTTC. Protein: CSVGLRGGRNEQFF.